This T cell receptor (beta chain) appears in the sequencing data of a study of T cell clonality in common variable immunodeficiency. Findings and limits, study-wide: Reportedly, TCR beta sequences from common variable immunodeficiency showed fewer deletions and N-nucleotide insertions.

In this sample, this clone turned up a few times. Its specificity is not known. The read falls 3 residues short of the CDR3 end, and the missing part is taken from the germline J gene. Assay used: immunoSEQ multiplex PCR; TCRdb lists only in-frame clones, some missing. There are some 50,000 clones in the sample, none observed a single time. Germline assignment: CDR1 MNHNS and CDR2 SASEGT. The CDR3 length is 12 residues. The sample was peripheral blood mononuclear cells. The chain couples TRBV6-1 to TRBJ1-4; no definite D call. The sequence derives from a person aged 18 to 75 in good health. CDR3 protein: CASSAVNSPLFF. The sequenced part of the CDR3 DNA is TGTGCCAGCAGTGCGGTAAACTCACCA.